This T cell receptor beta chain was sequenced during a study of Graves' ophthalmopathy and Graves' hyperthyroidism. Background on the study: The authors collected peripheral blood at initial diagnosis, before any treatment.

The study recruited hyperthyroidism patients aged 18 to 65 who were newly diagnosed, under 2 months' duration. Findings and caveats of the study: Ophthalmopathy progression cases were predicted by the model with roughly 71% sensitivity and 72% to 80% specificity.

This clonotype was recorded at least ten times. Its matching antigen is unknown. V was shortened by 3 bases and J by 3 bases, with 9 bases between the two germline ends. This CDR3 has 13 amino acids. Germline loops: CDR1 SEHNR, CDR2 FQNEAQ (reference sequence). Amplification from RNA transcripts yielded the TCR beta CDR3 regions. RT-PCR with HTBI primers came first, then second-round multiplex PCR. TCRdb itself ran the multiplex PCR reads through MiXCR, one entry per CDR3 protein. The sample yields a few hundred thousand distinct CDR3 sequences, roughly 17% seen once. This chain links TRBV7-9 with TRBJ2-7; a possible D gene is TRBD1 (6 bases). Material: peripheral blood. The origin of this receptor is an adult woman with stable Graves' hyperthyroidism. CDR3 residues: CASSFDRHYEQYF. CDR3 sequence (DNA): TGTGCCAGCAGCTTCGACAGGCACTACGAGCAGTACTTC.